These 20 T cell receptor beta chains were sequenced from one sample in a study of control samples from healthy donors and cancer patients (dated by TCRdb to 2020 to 2022). Libraries were made using the immunoSEQ multiplex PCR assay. The table was pulled from immuneACCESS by TCRdb, which kept in-frame rearrangements only. Such tables lose some clones; where checked, under half of the loss comes from unresolved V genes, and the rest has no known cause. Within this sample are under 150,000 clones, with around 93% of them counted one time only. The ten biggest clones cover around 1.6% of the sample. The sequencing input was PBMCs. The receptors stem from a man over 45 with head and neck cancer.

V and J are TRBV5-1 and TRBJ1-1; D is perhaps TRBD1 (5 bases). From germline, CDR1 is SGHRS and CDR2 YFSETQ. CDR3 size: 12 residues. V shed 9 bases and J shed 4 bases, with 13 bases lying between them. CDR3 protein: CATGGEGTEAFF. The CDR3, as DNA: TGCGCCACCGGGGGAGAGGGCACTGAAGCTTTCTTT.

V and J are TRBV9 and TRBJ1-3, with D unclear. V was shortened by 1 base and J by 0 bases, with 11 bases between the two germline ends. The germline V gene has CDR1 SGDLS and CDR2 YYNGEE. The CDR3 extends over 16 amino acids. CDR3 bases: TGTGCCAGCAGCGTACAAGATCTCAGCTCTGGAAACACCATATATTTT. Its protein is CASSVQDLSSGNTIYF.

The rearrangement uses TRBV5-1 and TRBJ1-2; the D is unclear. V lost 0 bases, J lost 2 bases, and 8 bases lay in between. Germline loops: CDR1 SGHRS, CDR2 YFSETQ. The CDR3 spans 14 residues. The CDR3 DNA follows: TGCGCCAGCAGCTTGGGAGACATAAACTATGGCTACACCTTC. This sequence encodes CASSLGDINYGYTF.

The CDR3 reads CASSQEPDRSAYEQYF. The CDR3 DNA reads TGCGCCAGCAGCCAAGAACCCGACAGGTCCGCCTACGAGCAGTACTTC. The chain joins TRBV4-1 to TRBJ2-7; D is perhaps TRBD1 (6 bases). The V gene's germline CDR1 is MGHRA and CDR2 YSYEKL. The CDR3 length is 16 residues. V shed 0 bases and J shed 2 bases, with 14 bases lying between them.

The chain couples TRBV7-9 to TRBJ2-7; TRBD1 matches 7 bases. J lost 0 bases, V lost 3 bases, and 11 bases had no gene match. Germline CDR1 reads SEHNR; CDR2 reads FQNEAQ (reference sequence). CDR3 length: 17 residues. This CDR3 is CASSFRPGQTFSYEQYF. Written as DNA, the CDR3 is TGTGCCAGCAGCTTTAGACCGGGACAGACCTTCTCCTACGAGCAGTACTTC.

The gene calls are TRBV2 and TRBJ1-1; D might be TRBD1 (6 bases). This CDR3 contains 13 residues. Germline V gives CDR1 SNHLY, CDR2 FYNNEI. The V gene lost 7 bases and the J gene lost 8 bases, with 17 bases spanning the gap. CDR3 residues: CASTLTGTSEAFF. For the CDR3, the DNA is TGTGCCAGCACGCTTACAGGGACGTCCGAAGCTTTCTTT.

This sequence joins TRBV24-1 and TRBJ2-3, with 9 bases matching TRBD1. The V gene's germline CDR1 is KGHDR and CDR2 SFDVKD. J lost 1 base, V lost 6 bases, and 1 base had no gene match. This CDR3 region has 14 residues. CDR3 sequence reads: CATSRDRGTDTQYF. In DNA, the CDR3 is TGTGCCACCAGTCGGGACAGGGGCACAGATACGCAGTATTTT.

The chain joins TRBV9 to TRBJ2-1, with 8 bases fitting TRBD1. In germline, CDR1 is SGDLS, CDR2 YYNGEE. V gave up 3 bases and J gave up 6 bases; unmatched junction bases: 5. The CDR3 is made up of 14 amino acids. The DNA for the CDR3 is TGTGCCAGCAGCGCACTTACAGGGGGCAATGAGCAGTTCTTC. It yields the protein CASSALTGGNEQFF.

This clone was counted once. J is TRBJ1-1 and V is TRBV16; no clear D. Looked up from germline, CDR1 is KGHSY and CDR2 is FQNENV. There are 14 residues in the CDR3. The V end was cut by 0 bases, the J end by 1 base, with 6 bases between. DNA of the CDR3: TGTGCCAGCAGCCAATCAGGAAAGAACACTGAAGCTTTCTTT. Its translation is CASSQSGKNTEAFF.

This chain links TRBV30 with TRBJ1-2; D not certain. Germline CDR1 reads GTSNPN; CDR2 reads SVGIG (reference sequence). Trimming pared 0 bases from V and 4 bases from J, leaving 15 bases between. The CDR3 runs 15 residues. The CDR3 reads CAWSVLLTGLYGYTF. CDR3 in DNA: TGTGCCTGGAGTGTCCTGCTGACGGGCCTCTATGGCTACACCTTC.

The chain links TRBV11-2 to TRBJ2-7, with 8 bases lining up with TRBD1. The CDR3 extends over 15 amino acids. After removal of 5 bases from V and 3 bases from J, the junction contained 9 bases not matched to a gene. Per the germline V gene, CDR1 is SGHAT and CDR2 is FQNNGV. The CDR3 loop reads CASSMTGDSRYEQYF. CDR3 coding DNA: TGTGCCAGCAGCATGACAGGGGACTCGCGCTACGAGCAGTACTTC. The full variable domain, in which reference TRBV11-2 and TRBJ2-7 provide the parts outside the CDR3, is EAGVAQSPRYKIIEKRQSVAFWCNPISGHATLYWYQQILGQGPKLLIQFQNNGVVDDSQLPKDRFSAERLKGVDSTLKIQPAKLEDSAVYLCASSMTGDSRYEQYFGPGTRLTVT.

V is TRBV19 and J is TRBJ1-3; D gene ambiguous. The CDR3 contains 17 residues. Per germline, CDR1 LNHDA and CDR2 SQIVND (reference sequence). The germline V and J ends were trimmed by 5 bases and 4 bases, with 21 bases remaining between them. The CDR3 reads CASSAYRLGISGNTIYF. In nucleotides, the CDR3 is TGTGCCAGTAGTGCGTACCGTCTGGGCATATCGGGAAACACCATATATTTT.

The J gene is TRBJ1-2, the V gene TRBV5-6; TRBD1 matches 8 bases. With V trimmed by 5 bases and J by 7 bases, 16 bases remained unmatched. This CDR3 comprises 16 residues. Germline CDR1 and CDR2: SGHDT and YYEEEE. CDR3 protein: CASSFRRSGTGFGYTF. The DNA for the CDR3 is TGTGCCAGCAGTTTCAGGAGAAGTGGGACAGGTTTTGGCTACACCTTC. The complete variable domain, with remaining parts taken from reference TRBV5-6 and TRBJ1-2, reads DAGVTQSPTHLIKTRGQQVTLRCSPKSGHDTVSWYQQALGQGPQFIFQYYEEEERQRGNFPDRFSGHQFPNYSSELNVNALLLGDSALYLCASSFRRSGTGFGYTFGSGTRLTVV.

This sequence joins TRBV9 and TRBJ2-5; the match to TRBD2 covers 8 bases. Germline V gene sequence: CDR1 SGDLS, CDR2 YYNGEE. The J segment lost 4 bases and the V segment lost 1 base, leaving 6 bases of the junction unmatched. The CDR3 has 15 amino acids. The CDR3 region is CASSVLGLAGETQYF. Here the CDR3 DNA reads TGTGCCAGCAGCGTACTAGGGCTAGCGGGAGAGACCCAGTACTTC.

This rearrangement joins TRBV7-9 to TRBJ2-7, with no clear D. This CDR3 is 14 amino acids long. V was cut by 8 bases and J by 0 bases, with 14 bases left in between. CDR1 and CDR2 from the germline V gene are SEHNR and FQNEAQ (reference sequence). The CDR3 DNA is TGTGCCAGCTCCGAACTTCTAGACTCCTACGAGCAGTACTTC. It specifies CASSELLDSYEQYF.

The rearrangement uses TRBV7-2 and TRBJ2-2; 7 bases fit TRBD1. Per the germline V gene, CDR1 is SGHTA and CDR2 is FQGNSA. After removal of 1 base from V and 8 bases from J, the junction contained 7 bases not matched to a gene. The length of the CDR3 is 15 residues. The CDR3 nucleotides read TGTGCCAGCAGCTTAGTTTGGACAGGATCGGGGGAGCTGTTTTTT. Its translation: CASSLVWTGSGELFF. The full variable domain, its missing parts supplied by reference TRBV7-2 and TRBJ2-2, is GAGVSQSPSNKVTEKGKDVELRCDPISGHTALYWYRQSLGQGLEFLIYFQGNSAPDKSGLPSDRFSAERTGGSVSTLTIQRTQQEDSAVYLCASSLVWTGSGELFFGEGSRLTVL.

The V and J genes are TRBV2 and TRBJ1-4; unclear D gene. Germline V gene data show CDR1 as SNHLY and CDR2 as FYNNEI. This CDR3 spans 14 amino acids. Trimming removed 5 bases from V and 1 base from J, with 8 bases in between. CDR3 loop: CASSKGGTNEKLFF. CDR3 DNA: TGTGCCAGCAGTAAAGGTGGAACTAATGAAAAACTGTTTTTT.

This rearrangement joins TRBV28 to TRBJ2-1; 7 positions agree with TRBD1. The J segment lost 5 bases and the V segment lost 5 bases, leaving 9 bases of the junction unmatched. From germline, CDR1 is MDHEN and CDR2 SYDVKM. The CDR3 has 15 amino acids. In nucleotides, the CDR3 is TGTGCCAGCAGTGCCGGAAGGGGGCCAAACAATGAGCAGTTCTTC. Amino acids: CASSAGRGPNNEQFF.

This sequence joins TRBV3-1 (or the pseudogene TRBV3-2) and TRBJ2-7; D may be TRBD1 (6 bases). Germline loops: CDR1 LGHDT, CDR2 YNNKEL (reference sequence). This CDR3 has 15 amino acids. Trimming took off 4 bases at V and 2 bases at J, with 15 bases between the two ends. In nucleotides, the CDR3 is TGTGCCAGCAGCCCAATCCGGGACATTACCTACGAGCAGTACTTC. It translates to CASSPIRDITYEQYF.

This sequence joins TRBV7-3 and TRBJ1-5; tentative D call: TRBD1 (5 bases). Germline loops: CDR1 SGHTA, CDR2 FQGTGA. The V gene lost 4 bases and the J gene lost 3 bases, with 7 bases spanning the gap. CDR3 length equals 13 residues. The CDR3 spells CASSWGPNQPQHF. The CDR3 coding sequence is TGTGCCAGCAGCTGGGGACCCAATCAGCCCCAGCATTTT.